This T cell receptor beta chain was identified during a study of control samples from healthy donors and cancer patients. TCRdb's copy holds only in-frame clones and misses some; the assay was immunoSEQ multiplex PCR. Found here are under 200,000 clones, 96% of them singletons; the top ten hold approximately 0.93%. CDR1 is MDHEN and CDR2 is SYDVKM in the germline V gene. CDR3 size: 14 residues. V lost 2 bases, J lost 1 base, and 8 bases lay in between. This receptor was identified in a woman aged 25 to 39 in good health. The chain is built from TRBV28 and TRBJ1-2; D gene ambiguous. The sequencing sample was made of blood. CDR3 sequence: CASSLGLINYGYTF. In DNA, the CDR3 is TGTGCCAGCAGTTTAGGGCTCATTAACTATGGCTACACCTTC.